A single sample gave rise to the 27 T cell receptor beta chains below, sequenced in a study of blood T cells in healthy people across ages. Alongside a J-beta primer mix, a sample-barcoded 5' primer served in a second PCR lasting 7 to 11 cycles. TCRdb independently ran MiXCR on the 5' RACE reads; one entry per CDR3 protein. Of 250,000 to 300,000 distinct CDR3 sequences in the sample, around 29% were seen once. Sequencing was performed on blood. The receptors come from a woman aged 70-85 years in good health.

This clonotype was picked up a small number of times. This sequence joins TRBV11-2 and TRBJ2-1, with D possibly TRBD2 on 5 matching bases. Germline CDR1 is SGHAT and CDR2 is FQNNGV. The CDR3 totals 16 residues. Trimming left V 2 bases short and J 3 bases short, with 14 bases between. As DNA, the CDR3 is TGTGCCAGCAGCTTAAGGGTGGGTGGGAGCTACAATGAGCAGTTCTTC. It is translated as CASSLRVGGSYNEQFF. Variable domain in full (rest from reference TRBV11-2 and TRBJ2-1): EAGVAQSPRYKIIEKRQSVAFWCNPISGHATLYWYQQILGQGPKLLIQFQNNGVVDDSQLPKDRFSAERLKGVDSTLKIQPAKLEDSAVYLCASSLRVGGSYNEQFFGPGTRLTVL.

This clonotype was seen just once. The DNA of the CDR3 is TGTGCCAGCAGCCCCCCCCCCGGCCGGGAGCTGTTTTTT. This codes for CASSPPPGRELFF. The rearrangement uses TRBV14 and TRBJ2-2; D is unresolved. The V and J ends lost 4 bases and 9 bases respectively, with 12 bases between them. This CDR3 is built from 13 residues. Per the germline V gene, CDR1 is SGHDN and CDR2 is FVKESK.

The chain uses TRBV20-1 and TRBJ1-3, with D unclear. The V gene lost 4 bases and the J gene lost 0 bases, with 13 bases spanning the gap. The CDR3 covers 15 residues. CDR1 is DFQATT and CDR2 is SNEGSKA in the germline V gene (reference sequence). Written as DNA, the CDR3 is TGCAGTGCTAATTTAGGAGGCAGCTCTGGAAACACCATATATTTT. Its protein product is CSANLGGSSGNTIYF.

A note on this clonotype: This may be a read error: a much more frequent sequence differs by one nucleotide. The chain couples TRBV12-3 or TRBV12-4 to TRBJ1-1; D is perhaps TRBD1 (6 bases). CDR3 length: 13 amino acids. CDR3 bases: TGTGCCAGCACCACATGGGGGGCAGGCGGTCTTTCCTTT. Protein: CASTTWGAGGLSF.

Only a few counts were recorded for this clonotype. The chain employs TRBV5-6 and TRBJ1-6; the D gene is possibly TRBD1 (5 bases). This CDR3 spans 15 amino acids. Trimming stripped 4 bases from V and 10 bases from J, with 18 bases between. The germline gives CDR1 SGHDT, CDR2 YYEEEE. The CDR3 spells CASSPSPGKKSPLHF. The CDR3 coding sequence is TGTGCCAGCAGCCCCAGCCCAGGGAAGAAATCACCCCTCCACTTT.

The rearrangement uses TRBV12-3 or TRBV12-4 and TRBJ2-1; D is perhaps TRBD1 (5 bases). V lost 6 bases, J lost 1 base, and 13 bases lay in between. The length of the CDR3 is 15 residues. CDR3 amino acids: CASSPRGESYNEQFF. CDR3 bases: TGTGCCAGCAGCCCAAGGGGCGAGTCCTACAATGAGCAGTTCTTC.

Of note for this clonotype: A read error is possible here, since a much larger clone lies one base away. The chain has TRBV6-6 and TRBJ2-5; 10 bases fit TRBD1. The germline V gene has CDR1 MNHNY and CDR2 SVGAGI (reference sequence). The CDR3 length is 16 residues. V shed 5 bases and J 4 bases; nucleotides not matched to a gene: 10. CDR3 bases: TGTGCCAGCAGTGACTGCGGACAGGGGGTAGGAGAGACCCAGTACTTC. Translating gives CASSDCGQGVGETQYF.

About this clonotype: The junction does not match germline at one end; this may be a read error. This chain links TRBV5-5 with TRBJ2-1; D gene uncertain. CDR3 size: 15 residues. Per the germline V gene, CDR1 is SGHKS and CDR2 is YYEKEE (reference sequence). This CDR3 is CASSPNQEPYNEHFF. The CDR3, as DNA: TGTGCCAGCAGCCCGAACCAGGAGCCATACAATGAGCACTTCTTC. The full variable domain, with the rest looked up from reference TRBV5-5 and TRBJ2-1, is DAGVTQSPTHLIKTRGQQVTLRCSPISGHKSVSWYQQVLGQGPQFIFQYYEKEERGRGNFPDRFSARQFPNYSSELNVNALLLGDSALYLCASSPNQEPYNEHFFGPGTRLTVL.

This clonotype has a handful of counts. Sequence at one end of the junction differs from germline and may be a read error. V gene TRBV20-1 combines with J gene TRBJ2-5; weak D call: TRBD2 (6 bases). With the DNA end fitting TRBJ2-7 better, the J assignment may be wrong. The CDR3 has 14 amino acids. The V gene's germline CDR1 is DFQATT and CDR2 SNEGSKA (reference sequence). This CDR3 reads CSVRGGVQGYEQYF. The CDR3 DNA reads TGCAGTGTTAGAGGAGGGGTTCAAGGGTACGAGCAGTACTTC.

This sequence joins TRBV3-1 and TRBJ1-4; TRBD1 agrees at 7 bases. Trimming took 3 bases from V and 7 from J; bases not matched to a gene: 5. CDR3 length: 14 residues. The germline V gene has CDR1 LGHDT and CDR2 YNNKEL (reference sequence). The CDR3 DNA follows: TGTGCCAGCAGCCAGCGACAGGGAGGTGAAAAACTGTTTTTT. It encodes CASSQRQGGEKLFF.

The chain has TRBV7-2 and TRBJ1-4; D perhaps matches TRBD1 (5 bases). The CDR3 extends over 15 amino acids. Trimming took 1 base from V and 7 from J, leaving 13 bases between them. Germline V gene lookup returns CDR1 SGHTA and CDR2 FQGNSA. CDR3 sequence: CASSLVGGVGEKLFF. The CDR3 region has the DNA TGTGCCAGCAGCTTAGTTGGAGGGGTTGGTGAAAAACTGTTTTTT.

The chain joins TRBV7-2 to TRBJ2-4, with D maybe TRBD2 (6 bases). The V and J ends lost 4 bases and 11 bases respectively, with 15 bases between them. Germline V lookup: CDR1 SGHTA, CDR2 FQGNSA. This CDR3 contains 13 residues. CDR3 sequence (DNA): TGTGCCAGCAGCTCAATCGGGGGATCGTTTCAGTACTTC. Encoded protein: CASSSIGGSFQYF.

This chain joins TRBV12-3 or TRBV12-4 and TRBJ2-5, with 9 bases that match TRBD2. TRBJ2-7 explains the end of the DNA better; the J call may be wrong. The CDR3 is made up of 14 amino acids. The chain's CDR3 is CASSLGLAGYEQYF. The CDR3 region has the DNA TGTGCCAGCAGTTTAGGGCTAGCGGGATACGAGCAGTACTTC.

This clonotype has more than one count but fewer than ten. The DNA for the CDR3 is TGCAGTGCTAGAGAGACAGGGTGGGAAGAAAAACTGTTTTTT. Its translation: CSARETGWEEKLFF. V usage is TRBV20-1 and J usage is TRBJ1-4; 7 bases agree with TRBD1. CDR3 size: 14 residues. Per germline, CDR1 DFQATT and CDR2 SNEGSKA (reference sequence). The ends lost 0 bases at V and 8 bases at J; junction bases unmatched: 6.

This clonotype was counted between two and nine times. The V gene is TRBV7-3, the J gene TRBJ2-1, with a tentative D call TRBD2 (6 bases). The germline CDR1 and CDR2 sequences are SGHTA and FQGTGA. The CDR3 consists of 13 residues. With 5 bases removed from V and 6 bases from J, the gap between germline ends came to 11 bases. The CDR3 bases are TGTGCCAGCAGCCCCGGAGGGTCCAATGAGCAGTTCTTC. The encoded protein is CASSPGGSNEQFF. The variable domain in full, completed from reference TRBV7-3 and TRBJ2-1, reads GAGVSQTPSNKVTEKGKYVELRCDPISGHTALYWYRQSLGQGPEFLIYFQGTGAADDSGLPNDRFFAVRPEGSVSTLKIQRTERGDSAVYLCASSPGGSNEQFFGPGTRLTVL.

This chain connects TRBV12-3 or TRBV12-4 to TRBJ2-5; D ambiguous. The CDR3 loop spans 13 amino acids. V gave up 8 bases and J gave up 3 bases, with 13 bases separating them. CDR3 protein: CASRDRHEETQYF. The CDR3 region has the DNA TGTGCCAGCCGTGATAGACACGAAGAGACCCAGTACTTC.

V is TRBV5-1 and J is TRBJ2-5; TRBD1 agrees at 8 bases. CDR1 is SGHRS, CDR2 YFSETQ, per germline. J gave up 11 bases and V 4 bases, and 16 bases lay outside the gene matches. The CDR3 length is 15 residues. CDR3 region: CASSNSGTGPGEQYF. The CDR3 nucleotides read TGCGCCAGCAGCAACTCCGGGACAGGACCCGGTGAGCAGTACTTC.

This clonotype was detected only a few times. The chain joins TRBV7-8 to TRBJ2-5; D is unresolved. V lost 3 bases to trimming and J lost 5 bases, with 13 bases between them. Germline V gives CDR1 SGHVS, CDR2 FQNEAQ. This CDR3 region has 14 residues. The CDR3 spells CASSLHSVGETQYF. The CDR3 nucleotides are TGTGCCAGCAGCTTGCACAGTGTGGGGGAGACCCAGTACTTC.

In its sample, this clonotype was seen a few times. The chain couples TRBV7-9 to TRBJ2-7, with D uncertain. Per the germline V gene, CDR1 is SEHNR and CDR2 is FQNEAQ (reference sequence). Trimming stripped 2 bases from V and 3 bases from J, with 8 bases between. The CDR3 runs to 13 residues. CDR3 region: CASSLPQYYEQYF. The CDR3 DNA is TGTGCCAGCAGCTTACCACAGTACTACGAGCAGTACTTC.

The chain joins TRBV29-1 to TRBJ2-3; D gene unclear. Germline V lookup: CDR1 SQVTM, CDR2 ANQGSEA. The CDR3 loop spans 14 amino acids. The germline V and J ends were trimmed by 0 bases and 2 bases, with 9 bases remaining between them. CDR3 loop: CSVEDEPVTDTQYF. DNA for the CDR3: TGCAGCGTTGAAGATGAGCCAGTCACAGATACGCAGTATTTT.

The chain couples TRBV9 to TRBJ1-1; no reliable D call. The CDR3 is 17 amino acids. Trimming left V 3 bases short and J 2 bases short, with 20 bases between. Germline CDR1 and CDR2: SGDLS and YYNGEE. DNA for the CDR3: TGTGCCAGCAGCGCACCTAGAGAGGCTTTCTTCAACACTGAAGCTTTCTTT. Translated: CASSAPREAFFNTEAFF.

This clonotype came up a few times. The rearrangement uses TRBV9 and TRBJ2-5; D ambiguous. The J call may be faulty, since TRBJ2-1 better matches the DNA end. Germline values: CDR1 SGDLS, CDR2 YYNGEE. The CDR3 consists of 13 residues. Here the CDR3 reads CASSVGPSDEQFF. CDR3 DNA: TGTGCCAGCAGCGTAGGGCCCTCCGATGAGCAGTTCTTC.

Only a few counts were recorded for this clonotype. The CDR3 sequence is CASRELRTGNEQFF. The CDR3, as DNA: TGTGCCAGCAGAGAACTGAGGACAGGGAACGAGCAGTTCTTC. V gene TRBV12-3 or TRBV12-4 combines with J gene TRBJ2-1; 8 bases are shared with TRBD1. The length of the CDR3 is 14 residues. Losses at the gene ends were 6 bases for V and 10 bases for J; bases not matched to a gene: 11.

This clonotype was picked up a small number of times. The chain has TRBV20-1 and TRBJ2-7; D unclear. The V end lost 1 base, the J end lost 3 bases, and 10 bases lay between the germline ends. The germline gives CDR1 DFQATT, CDR2 SNEGSKA (reference sequence). The CDR3 extends over 13 amino acids. Written as DNA, the CDR3 is TGCAGTGCTAGAGCCGATACTTTCTACGAGCAGTACTTC. It translates to CSARADTFYEQYF.

Only a few counts were recorded for this clonotype. The V call is TRBV2, the J call TRBJ2-7; 10 nucleotides line up with TRBD1. V gave up 5 bases and J gave up 2 bases; unmatched junction bases: 12. Germline CDR1 reads SNHLY; CDR2 reads FYNNEI. This CDR3 comprises 17 residues. In DNA form, the CDR3 reads TGTGCCAGCAGTCGAAATACACCGGGACAGGGGACCTACGAGCAGTACTTC. As protein: CASSRNTPGQGTYEQYF.

In its sample, this clonotype was seen many times. This sequence joins TRBV12-3 or TRBV12-4 and TRBJ1-2; D unresolved. There are 15 residues in the CDR3. Trimming removed 6 bases at V and 4 bases at J, with 18 bases between. The DNA of the CDR3 is TGTGCCAGCAGAGACACAACCCTAAGGGCCTATGGCTACACCTTC. This translates into CASRDTTLRAYGYTF.

V is TRBV7-9 and J is TRBJ1-2; D is perhaps TRBD1 (5 bases). CDR1 is SEHNR, CDR2 FQNEAQ, per germline (reference sequence). Between the trimmed V and J ends, which lost 4 bases and 4 bases, there was a span of 16 bases. The CDR3 runs to 15 residues. CDR3 sequence: CASSSVAGGFYGYTF. The CDR3 nucleotides are TGTGCCAGCAGCTCCGTCGCCGGGGGTTTCTATGGCTACACCTTC.